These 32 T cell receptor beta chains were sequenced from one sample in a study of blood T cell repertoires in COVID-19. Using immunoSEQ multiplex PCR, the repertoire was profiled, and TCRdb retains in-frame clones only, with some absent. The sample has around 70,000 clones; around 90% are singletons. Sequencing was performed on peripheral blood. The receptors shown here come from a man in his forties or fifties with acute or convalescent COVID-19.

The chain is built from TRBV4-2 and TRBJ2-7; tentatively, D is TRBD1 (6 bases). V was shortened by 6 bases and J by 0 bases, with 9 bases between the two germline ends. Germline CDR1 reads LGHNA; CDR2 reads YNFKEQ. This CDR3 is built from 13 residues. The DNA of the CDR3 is TGTGCCAGCAGTTCGGACAGCTCCTACGAGCAGTACTTC. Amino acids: CASSSDSSYEQYF.

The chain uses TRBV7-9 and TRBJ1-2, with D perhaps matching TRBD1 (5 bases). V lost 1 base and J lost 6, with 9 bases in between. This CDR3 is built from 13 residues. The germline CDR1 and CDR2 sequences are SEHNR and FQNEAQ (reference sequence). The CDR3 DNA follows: TGTGCCAGCAGCTTAGGGGGCCCCGATGGCTACACCTTC. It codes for CASSLGGPDGYTF.

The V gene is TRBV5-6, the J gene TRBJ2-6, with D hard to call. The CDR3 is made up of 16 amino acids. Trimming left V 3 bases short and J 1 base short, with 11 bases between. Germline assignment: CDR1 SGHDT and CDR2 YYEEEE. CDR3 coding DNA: TGTGCCAGCAGCTCCTTGACGGGTTCTGGGGCCAACGTCCTGACTTTC. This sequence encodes CASSSLTGSGANVLTF.

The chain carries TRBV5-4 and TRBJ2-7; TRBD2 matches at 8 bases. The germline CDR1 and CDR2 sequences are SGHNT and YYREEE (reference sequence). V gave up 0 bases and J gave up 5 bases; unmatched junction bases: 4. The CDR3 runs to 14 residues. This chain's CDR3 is CASSLGWTSHEQYF. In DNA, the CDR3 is TGTGCCAGCAGCTTGGGGTGGACTAGCCACGAGCAGTACTTC.

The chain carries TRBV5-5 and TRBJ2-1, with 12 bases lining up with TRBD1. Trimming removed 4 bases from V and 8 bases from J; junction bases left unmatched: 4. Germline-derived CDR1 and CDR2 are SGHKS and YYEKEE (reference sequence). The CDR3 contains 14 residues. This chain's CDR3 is CASSTGTGGDEQFF. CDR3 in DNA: TGTGCCAGCAGCACCGGGACAGGGGGCGATGAGCAGTTCTTC.

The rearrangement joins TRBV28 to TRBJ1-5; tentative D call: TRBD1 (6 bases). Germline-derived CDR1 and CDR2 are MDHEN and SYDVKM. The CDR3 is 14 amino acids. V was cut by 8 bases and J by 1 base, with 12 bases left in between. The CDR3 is CASRGAASNQPQHF. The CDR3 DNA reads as TGTGCCAGCCGGGGGGCGGCAAGCAATCAGCCCCAGCATTTT.

The DNA of the CDR3 is TGCGCCAGCAGTCGAGCGGGAGGAGGTACAGATACGCAGTATTTT. Protein product: CASSRAGGGTDTQYF. The chain is built from TRBV10-2 and TRBJ2-3; 9 positions match TRBD2. In germline, CDR1 is WSHSY, CDR2 SAAADI. After removal of 5 bases from V and 3 bases from J, the junction contained 6 bases not matched to a gene. The CDR3 extends over 15 amino acids.

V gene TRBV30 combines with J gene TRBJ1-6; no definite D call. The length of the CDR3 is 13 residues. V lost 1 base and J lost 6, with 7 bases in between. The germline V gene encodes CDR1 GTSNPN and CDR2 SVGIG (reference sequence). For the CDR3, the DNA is TGTGCCTGGAGTGGTCAGGCTAATTCACCCCTCCACTTT. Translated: CAWSGQANSPLHF.

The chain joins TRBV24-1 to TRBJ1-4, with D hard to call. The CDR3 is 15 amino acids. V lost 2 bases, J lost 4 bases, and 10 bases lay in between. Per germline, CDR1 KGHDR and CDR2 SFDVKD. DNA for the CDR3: TGTGCCACCAGTGATTCTGCAACCAGTAATGAAAAACTGTTTTTT. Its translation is CATSDSATSNEKLFF.

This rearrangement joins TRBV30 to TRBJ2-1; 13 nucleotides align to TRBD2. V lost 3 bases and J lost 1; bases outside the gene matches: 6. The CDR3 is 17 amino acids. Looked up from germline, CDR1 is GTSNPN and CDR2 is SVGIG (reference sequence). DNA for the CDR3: TGTGCCTGGAGCGGACTAGCGGGAGTGGTTTCCTACAATGAGCAGTTCTTC. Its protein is CAWSGLAGVVSYNEQFF.

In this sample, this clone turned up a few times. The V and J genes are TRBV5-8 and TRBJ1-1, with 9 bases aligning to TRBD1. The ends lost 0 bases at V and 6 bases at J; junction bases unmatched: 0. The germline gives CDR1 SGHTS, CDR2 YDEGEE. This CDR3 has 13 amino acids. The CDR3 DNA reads TGTGCCAGCAGCTTGGGACAGGGGGCTGAAGCTTTCTTT. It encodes CASSLGQGAEAFF.

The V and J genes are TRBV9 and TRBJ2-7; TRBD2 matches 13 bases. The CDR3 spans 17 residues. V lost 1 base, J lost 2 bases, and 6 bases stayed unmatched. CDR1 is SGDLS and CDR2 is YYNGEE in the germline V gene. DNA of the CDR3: TGTGCCAGCAGCGTATCACTAGCGGGGGGGCCGGCCTACGAGCAGTACTTC. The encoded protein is CASSVSLAGGPAYEQYF.

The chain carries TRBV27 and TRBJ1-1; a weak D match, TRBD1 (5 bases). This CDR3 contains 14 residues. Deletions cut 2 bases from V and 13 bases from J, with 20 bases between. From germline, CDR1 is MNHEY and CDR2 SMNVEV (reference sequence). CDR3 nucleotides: TGTGCCAGCAGTTTAGGCATGGGGCAGGCTAACAATTTCTTT. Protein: CASSLGMGQANNFF.

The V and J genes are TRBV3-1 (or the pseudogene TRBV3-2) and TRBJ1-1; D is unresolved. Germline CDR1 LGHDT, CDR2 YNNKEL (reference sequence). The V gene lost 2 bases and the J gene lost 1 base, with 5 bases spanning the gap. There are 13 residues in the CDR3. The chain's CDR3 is CASSQRQNTEAFF. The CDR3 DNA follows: TGTGCCAGCAGCCAAAGACAGAACACTGAAGCTTTCTTT.

The CDR3 DNA reads as TGTGCCAGCAGTTTAGTCCCCAGGGGCCAAGCAGATACGCAGTATTTT. Protein: CASSLVPRGQADTQYF. The chain carries TRBV27 and TRBJ2-3, with D possibly being TRBD1 (6 bases). Trimming left V 2 bases short and J 4 bases short, with 16 bases between. Germline lookup yields CDR1 MNHEY and CDR2 SMNVEV (reference sequence). This CDR3 has 16 amino acids.

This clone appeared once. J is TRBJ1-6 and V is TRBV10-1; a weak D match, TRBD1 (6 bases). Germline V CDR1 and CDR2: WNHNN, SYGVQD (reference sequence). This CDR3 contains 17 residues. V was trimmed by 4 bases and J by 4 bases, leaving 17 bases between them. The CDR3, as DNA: TGCGCCAGCAGTGCTAAAGACAGGTTTCTTTATAATTCACCCCTCCACTTT. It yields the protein CASSAKDRFLYNSPLHF.

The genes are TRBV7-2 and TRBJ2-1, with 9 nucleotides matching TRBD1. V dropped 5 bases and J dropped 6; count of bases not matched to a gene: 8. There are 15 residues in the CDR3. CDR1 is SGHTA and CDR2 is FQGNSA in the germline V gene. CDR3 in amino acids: CASSQSGQGANEQFF. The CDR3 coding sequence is TGTGCCAGCAGCCAGTCGGGACAGGGCGCCAATGAGCAGTTCTTC.

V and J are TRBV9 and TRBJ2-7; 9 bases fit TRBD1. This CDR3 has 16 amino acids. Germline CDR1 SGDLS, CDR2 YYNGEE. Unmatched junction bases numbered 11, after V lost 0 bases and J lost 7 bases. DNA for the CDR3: TGTGCCAGCAGCGTAGCCCCGGGACAGGGTTTAGAAGAGCAGTACTTC. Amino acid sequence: CASSVAPGQGLEEQYF.

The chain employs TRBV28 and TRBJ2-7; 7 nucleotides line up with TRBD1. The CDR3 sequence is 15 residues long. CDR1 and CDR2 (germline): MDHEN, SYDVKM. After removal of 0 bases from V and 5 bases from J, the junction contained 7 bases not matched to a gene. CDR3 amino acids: CASSLWTGYVDEQYF. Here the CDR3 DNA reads TGTGCCAGCAGTTTATGGACAGGGTATGTAGACGAGCAGTACTTC.

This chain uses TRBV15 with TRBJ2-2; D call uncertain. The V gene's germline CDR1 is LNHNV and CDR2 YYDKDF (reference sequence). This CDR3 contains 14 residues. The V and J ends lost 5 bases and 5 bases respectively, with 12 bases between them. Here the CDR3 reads CATSEPARTGELFF. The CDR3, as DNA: TGTGCCACCAGCGAGCCCGCTAGGACCGGGGAGCTGTTTTTT.

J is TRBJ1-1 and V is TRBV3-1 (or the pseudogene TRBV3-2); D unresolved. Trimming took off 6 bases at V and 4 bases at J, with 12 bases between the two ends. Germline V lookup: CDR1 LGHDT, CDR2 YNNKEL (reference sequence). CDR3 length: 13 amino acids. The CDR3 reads CASSFAAGTEAFF. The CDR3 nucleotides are TGTGCCAGCAGTTTTGCGGCGGGCACTGAAGCTTTCTTT.

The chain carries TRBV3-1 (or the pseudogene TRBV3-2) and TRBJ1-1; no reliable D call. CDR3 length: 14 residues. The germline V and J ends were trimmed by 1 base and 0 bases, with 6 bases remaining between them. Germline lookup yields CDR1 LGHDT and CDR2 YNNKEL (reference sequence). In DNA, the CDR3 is TGTGCCAGCAGCCAAGGAGCCGTGAACACTGAAGCTTTCTTT. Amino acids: CASSQGAVNTEAFF.

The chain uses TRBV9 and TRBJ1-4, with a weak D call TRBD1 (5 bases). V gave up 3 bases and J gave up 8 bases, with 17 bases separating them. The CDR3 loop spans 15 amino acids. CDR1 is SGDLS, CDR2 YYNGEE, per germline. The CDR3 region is CASSASGGTLEKLFF. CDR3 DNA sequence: TGTGCCAGCAGCGCCTCAGGCGGGACGTTGGAAAAACTGTTTTTT.

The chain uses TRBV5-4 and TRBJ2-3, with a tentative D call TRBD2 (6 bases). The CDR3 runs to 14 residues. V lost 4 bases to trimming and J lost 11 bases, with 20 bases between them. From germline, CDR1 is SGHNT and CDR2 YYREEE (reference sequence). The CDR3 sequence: CASSPGTAPGRQYF. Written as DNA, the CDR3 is TGTGCCAGCAGCCCCGGGACTGCCCCGGGGAGGCAGTATTTT.

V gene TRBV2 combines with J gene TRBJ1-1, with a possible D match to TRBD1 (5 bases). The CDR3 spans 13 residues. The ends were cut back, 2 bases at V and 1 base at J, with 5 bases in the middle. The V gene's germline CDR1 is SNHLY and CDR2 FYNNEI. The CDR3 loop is CASSEQGNTEAFF. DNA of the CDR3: TGTGCCAGCAGTGAACAGGGGAACACTGAAGCTTTCTTT.

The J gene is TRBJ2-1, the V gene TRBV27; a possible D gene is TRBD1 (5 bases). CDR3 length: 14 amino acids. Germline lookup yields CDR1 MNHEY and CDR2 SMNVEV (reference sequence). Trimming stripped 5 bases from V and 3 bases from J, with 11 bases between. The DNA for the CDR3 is TGTGCCAGCAGTACAGGCAGGGTCTACAATGAGCAGTTCTTC. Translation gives CASSTGRVYNEQFF.

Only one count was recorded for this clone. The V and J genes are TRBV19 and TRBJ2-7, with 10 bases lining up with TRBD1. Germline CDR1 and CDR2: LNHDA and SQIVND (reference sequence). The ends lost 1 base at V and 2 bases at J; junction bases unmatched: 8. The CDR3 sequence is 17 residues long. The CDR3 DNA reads TGTGCCAGTAGTATAGGGGTGGCGGGACAGGGGACCTACGAGCAGTACTTC. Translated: CASSIGVAGQGTYEQYF.

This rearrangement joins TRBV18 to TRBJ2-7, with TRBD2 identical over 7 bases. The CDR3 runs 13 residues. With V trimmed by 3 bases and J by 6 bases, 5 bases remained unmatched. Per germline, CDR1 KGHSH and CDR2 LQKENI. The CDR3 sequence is CASSPGGGTEQYF. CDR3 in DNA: TGTGCCAGCTCACCCGGCGGGGGAACCGAGCAGTACTTC.

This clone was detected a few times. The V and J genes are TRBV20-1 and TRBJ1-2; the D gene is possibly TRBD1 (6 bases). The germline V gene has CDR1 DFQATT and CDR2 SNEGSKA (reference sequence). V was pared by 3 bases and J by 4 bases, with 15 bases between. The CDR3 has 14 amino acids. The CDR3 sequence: CSASRGGQGYGYTF. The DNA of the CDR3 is TGCAGTGCTAGTCGCGGGGGGCAGGGCTATGGCTACACCTTC.

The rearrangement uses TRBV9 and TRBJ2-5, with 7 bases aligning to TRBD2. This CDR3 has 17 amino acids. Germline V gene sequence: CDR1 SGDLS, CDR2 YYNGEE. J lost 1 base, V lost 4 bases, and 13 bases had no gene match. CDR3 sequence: CASSPQTSPSFQETQYF. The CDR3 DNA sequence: TGTGCCAGCAGCCCCCAGACTAGCCCTTCTTTCCAAGAGACCCAGTACTTC.

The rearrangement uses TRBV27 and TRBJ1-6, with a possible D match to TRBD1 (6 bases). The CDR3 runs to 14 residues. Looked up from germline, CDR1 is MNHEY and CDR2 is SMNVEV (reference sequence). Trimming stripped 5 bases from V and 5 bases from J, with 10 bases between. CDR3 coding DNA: TGTGCCAGCAGTCGGACAGAAAATAATTCACCCCTCCACTTT. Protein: CASSRTENNSPLHF.

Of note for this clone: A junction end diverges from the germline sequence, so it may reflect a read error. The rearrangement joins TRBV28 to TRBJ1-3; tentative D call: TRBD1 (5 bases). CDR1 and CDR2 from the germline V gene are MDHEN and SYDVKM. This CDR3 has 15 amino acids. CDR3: CASRAPGKTGNTIYF. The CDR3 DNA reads TGTGCTAGCAGGGCCCCGGGAAAAACTGGAAACACCATATATTTT.